This T cell receptor beta chain appears in the sequencing data of a study of T cells in Graves' hyperthyroidism and ophthalmopathy (dated by TCRdb to between 2018 and 2021). For the wider study: Peripheral blood samples were taken at initial diagnosis, before any treatment was given. A discovery cohort of about 96 patients, about 44 with Graves' ophthalmopathy and 55 to 60 with stable Graves' hyperthyroidism, was used to find distinguishing TCR V-J signatures. TCR Vbeta CDR3 sequencing of 135 peripheral blood samples (under 45 ophthalmopathy, roughly 74 hyperthyroidism and around 17 progressor patients) is reported in the paper. For training and testing, the 80 to 100 patients in the discovery cohort were randomly divided in a 7:3 ratio. Once sampling was done, hyperthyroidism patients were given methimazole at a starting dose of 30 mg daily, whereas ophthalmopathy patients were given high-dose intravenous methylprednisolone. In about six Graves' hyperthyroidism patients, the study also compared T-cell repertoires from thyroid tissue with T-cell repertoires from blood. An independent validation cohort of about 20 hyperthyroidism patients and approximately 15 patients who later progressed to ophthalmopathy tested prospective prediction of ophthalmopathy.

Results the study describes overall, beyond this receptor: In validation, progression to ophthalmopathy was predicted by the model with around 71% sensitivity and 72% to 85% specificity, a median of 6.5 months before onset. Sample size was not statistically predetermined, and investigators were not blinded to group allocation. Most expanded thyroid clonotypes (frequency above 0.001) were also detected in blood, a finding suggesting that blood repertoires may reflect thyroid immune responses. A model built on a 13 V-J signature distinguished ophthalmopathy from stable hyperthyroidism, reaching around 90% sensitivity and 81.08% specificity in cross-validation and 80%/75% in testing.

In regard to this clonotype: What antigen it recognizes has not been identified. Per-base qualities were not stored, and no clone one base away is much larger.

Moderately to severely active disease, a Clinical Activity Score of at least 3, a NOSPECS grade of at least 4, and a duration under 3 months were present in ophthalmopathy patients. Any patient with an uncontrolled infection, another autoimmune disease, pregnancy or lactation was excluded. Diagnoses were established on the basis of clinical symptoms, serum thyroxine and TRAb, thyroid ultrasound, and orbital computed tomography. PBMCs were isolated from more than 9 ml of fresh peripheral blood by Ficoll-Paque density gradient centrifugation. Trizol reagent was used to extract total RNA, and RNA quality was then checked on an Agilent 2100 Bioanalyzer. The germline V and J ends show losses of 5 bases and 6 bases respectively, and no gene match explains 12 bases of the junction. Measured from the cysteine to the phenylalanine, the CDR3 is 16 residues long. The kept DNA is CDR3 alone, 48 bases in frame from the first base.

TCR beta CDR3 regions were amplified from RNA transcripts. A first-round RT-PCR of the TCR CDR3 used the HTBI primer set with the Qiagen OneStep RT-PCR kit. Libraries were constructed in a second round of multiplex PCR, after which size selection and purification were carried out. Libraries were sequenced paired-end with 100 bp reads on an Illumina HiSeq2000. On the study's bioinformatics: SOAPnuke was used to process the raw data, removing reads that contained adapters or uncalled bases, had a mean Phred below 15, or lacked an exact match to the constant primer or identifier. COPE v1.2.5 was used to merge the high-quality paired reads, and each unique nucleotide sequence was defined as a clonotype. MiTCR v1.1 was used to align the clonotypes against IMGT TRBV, TRBD and TRBJ reference segments. The analysis included only V-J combinations with a frequency above 0.0001, which together covered 99% to 99.2% of the repertoires. The TCS score was defined as F50 (clonal expansion) divided by E x V (chaos), with BLOSUM62-based TCRdist calculated between CDR3 peptides within each V-J. Welch's t-statistics and random forest reduced around 510 V-J features to 10 to 15, which were used in a naive Bayes classifier (R e1071). TCRdb reprocessing: public reads trimmed at Q25 with fastp, clones called with MiXCR, in-frame beta chains kept. Rows matching on CDR3 protein sequence are summarized as one entry with the most common DNA and genes. Clone size and V and J calls follow TCRdb, not the original study. The sample includes hundreds of thousands of distinct CDR3 sequences, with about 14% observed a single time. The ten largest account for around 12% of the sample.

This TCR was recovered from a woman aged 45-65 years with Graves' ophthalmopathy. This chain is built from TRBV12-3 or TRBV12-4 and TRBJ2-1, and TRBD2 matches 8 of the central bases. The specimen was blood. The nucleotide sequence is TGTGCCAGCAGTGAGGTCAGCGGGAGTGGTGGCAATGAGCAGTTCTTC. It encodes CASSEVSGSGGNEQFF.